This entry lists 7 T cell receptor beta chains sequenced from one sample in a study of shared clonotypes between healthy human individuals. Libraries were prepared by immunoSEQ multiplex PCR; TCRdb keeps only in-frame clonotypes and omits some of them. The sample contains some 2 million clones, 90% to 95% of which appear only once. Sequenced input: naive CD4+ T cells sorted from blood. Subset described: CD45RA+ positively selected. All receptors derive from a young man in good health.

This clone appeared once. This chain links TRBV28 with TRBJ1-5, with 9 bases identical to TRBD1. The germline V gene has CDR1 MDHEN and CDR2 SYDVKM. Trimming removed 6 bases from V and 0 bases from J; junction bases left unmatched: 6. This CDR3 is 16 amino acids long. The CDR3 loop reads CASSSPGQGSNQPQHF. CDR3 coding DNA: TGTGCCAGCAGCTCGCCGGGACAGGGTAGCAATCAGCCCCAGCATTTT.

This chain links TRBV7-6 with TRBJ1-2, with D perhaps matching TRBD1 (6 bases). The V gene lost 1 base and the J gene lost 6 bases, with 12 bases spanning the gap. Germline CDR1 SGHVS, CDR2 FNYEAQ. The CDR3 is made up of 14 amino acids. This chain's CDR3 is CASSLVSRGHGYTF. As DNA, the CDR3 is TGTGCCAGCAGCTTAGTGTCCAGGGGCCATGGCTACACCTTC.

The rearrangement uses TRBV5-5 and TRBJ1-5; D is uncertain. V gave up 0 bases and J gave up 6 bases, with 10 bases separating them. Germline V gene data show CDR1 as SGHKS and CDR2 as YYEKEE (reference sequence). The CDR3 length is 14 residues. The DNA of the CDR3 is TGTGCCAGCAGCTTGGGAGGGATGGGTCAGCCCCAGCATTTT. Translated: CASSLGGMGQPQHF. Drawing the rest from reference TRBV5-5 and TRBJ1-5, the complete variable domain is DAGVTQSPTHLIKTRGQQVTLRCSPISGHKSVSWYQQVLGQGPQFIFQYYEKEERGRGNFPDRFSARQFPNYSSELNVNALLLGDSALYLCASSLGGMGQPQHFGDGTRLSIL.

The rearrangement joins TRBV28 to TRBJ1-6; the D is unclear. The ends were cut back, 4 bases at V and 0 bases at J, with 13 bases in the middle. This CDR3 has 17 amino acids. The germline CDR1 and CDR2 sequences are MDHEN and SYDVKM. CDR3 DNA: TGTGCCAGCAGTTCCACCACCCCCAGCTCCTATAATTCACCCCTCCACTTT. This translates into CASSSTTPSSYNSPLHF.

J is TRBJ2-7 and V is TRBV6-4; tentatively, D is TRBD2 (7 bases). The germline V gene has CDR1 MRHNA and CDR2 SNTAGT. The germline V and J ends were trimmed by 10 bases and 3 bases, with 19 bases remaining between them. This CDR3 has 14 amino acids. The CDR3 bases are TGTGCCACCGAGGGCGGGGGCCTTATCTACGAGCAGTACTTC. Translated, it gives CATEGGGLIYEQYF.

In regard to this clone: A much larger clone is a single base away; this may be a read error. The sample holds other DNA sequences that translate to the same CDR3. This chain connects TRBV30 to TRBJ1-1, with unresolved D. The ends were cut back, 0 bases at V and 0 bases at J, with 5 bases in the middle. CDR3 size: 13 residues. The germline V gene has CDR1 GTSNPN and CDR2 SVGIG (reference sequence). CDR3 loop: CAWSVGLNTEAFF. The CDR3 DNA sequence: TGTGCCTGGAGTGTGGGTCTGAACACTGAAGCTTTCTTT.

The gene calls are TRBV19 and TRBJ1-5, with D possibly matching TRBD1 (5 bases). Looked up from germline, CDR1 is LNHDA and CDR2 is SQIVND (reference sequence). This CDR3 has 13 amino acids. V lost 6 bases to trimming and J lost 4 bases, with 10 bases between them. The CDR3 region has the DNA TGTGCCAGTAGCCCGGGACGAAATCAGCCCCAGCATTTT. This encodes CASSPGRNQPQHF.